This T cell receptor beta chain was sequenced during a study of CD8 T cells in Susac syndrome. Study-wide results and caveats: Acknowledgment was made by the study that its TCR sequencing and HLA analysis involved a relatively small number of individuals.

Germline CDR1 and CDR2: MGHDK and SYGVNS. This CDR3 is 14 amino acids long. V lost 5 bases, J lost 4 bases, and 3 bases stayed unmatched. Note on this clonotype: Its target is unknown.

RNA amounts of about 0.5 to 1 ug underwent reverse transcription with random hexamers. An immunoSEQ multiplex PCR amplified TCR beta CDR3 over 54 Vbeta and 13 Jbeta. MiXCR was run by TCRdb on the immunoSEQ multiplex PCR reads, yielding one entry per CDR3 protein. The sample lists about 150,000 distinct CDR3 sequences, roughly 95% seen once, with approximately 0.11% in the top ten. This sequence joins TRBV25-1 and TRBJ2-1; TRBD2 matches at 9 bases. This receptor was obtained from a human donor with multiple sclerosis. The sequencing input was CD4+ T cells from PBMCs. For the CDR3, the DNA is TGTGCCAGCAGTTTTAGCGGGGGTTACAATGAGCAGTTCTTC. Protein product: CASSFSGGYNEQFF.